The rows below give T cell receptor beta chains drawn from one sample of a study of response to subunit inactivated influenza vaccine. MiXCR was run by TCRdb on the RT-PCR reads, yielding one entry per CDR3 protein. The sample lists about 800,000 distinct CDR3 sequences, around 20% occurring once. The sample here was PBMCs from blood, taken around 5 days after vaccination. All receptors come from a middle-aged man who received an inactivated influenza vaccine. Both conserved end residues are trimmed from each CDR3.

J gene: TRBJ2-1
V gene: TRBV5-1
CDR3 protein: ASSLDLAGGIEQF

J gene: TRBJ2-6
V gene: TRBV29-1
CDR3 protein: SVEGGTGAYGANVLT

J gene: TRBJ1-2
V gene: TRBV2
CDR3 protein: ASRADGNNYGYT

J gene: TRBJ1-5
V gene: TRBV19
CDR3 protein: ASRGQGRINQPQH

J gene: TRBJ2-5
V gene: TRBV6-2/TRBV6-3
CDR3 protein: ASSRVTAGKQETQY

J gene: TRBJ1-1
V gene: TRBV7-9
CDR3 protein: ASSNQGARGTEAF

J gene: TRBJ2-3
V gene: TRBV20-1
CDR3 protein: STPFTDTQY

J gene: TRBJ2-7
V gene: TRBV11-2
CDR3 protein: ASSFQRFRSYEQY

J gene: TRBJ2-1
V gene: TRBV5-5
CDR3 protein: ASTLGGTYNEQF

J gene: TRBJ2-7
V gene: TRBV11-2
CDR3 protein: ASSRYQSSYEQY

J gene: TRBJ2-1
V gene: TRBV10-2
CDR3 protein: ASSGTGAGNEQF

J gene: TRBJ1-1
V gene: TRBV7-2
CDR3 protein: ASSRQNTEAF

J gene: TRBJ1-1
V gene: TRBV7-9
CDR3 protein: ASSLGVRNTEAF

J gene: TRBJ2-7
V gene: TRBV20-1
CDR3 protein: SARDLQDGSYEQY

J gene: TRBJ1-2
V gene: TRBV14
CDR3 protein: ASSQEIAGGYGYT

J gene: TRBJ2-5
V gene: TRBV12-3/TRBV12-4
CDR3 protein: ASKAGGGGDRETQY

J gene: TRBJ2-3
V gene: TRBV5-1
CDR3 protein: ASSSGQAMRTDTQY

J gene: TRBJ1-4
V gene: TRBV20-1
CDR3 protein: SATGQGREVNEKLF

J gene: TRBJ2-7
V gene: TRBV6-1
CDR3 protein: ASSEYMTGWNEQY

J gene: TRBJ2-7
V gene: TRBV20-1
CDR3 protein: SAKPGQELQY

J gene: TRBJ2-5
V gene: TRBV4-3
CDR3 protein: ASSQERTTSGTQY

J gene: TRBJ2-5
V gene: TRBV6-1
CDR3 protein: ASRPHRIQETQY

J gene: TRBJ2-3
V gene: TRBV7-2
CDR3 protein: ASSLASGRRDTQY

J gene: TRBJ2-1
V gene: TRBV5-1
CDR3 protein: ASSTTRQGEQF

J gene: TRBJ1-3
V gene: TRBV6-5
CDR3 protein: ASSYSRRSGNTIY